The sequence of this TCR beta chain was determined in a study of blood T cells in healthy people across ages. A second PCR, run for about 7 to 11 cycles, used a sample-barcoded 5' primer plus a J-beta primer mix. Per-sample output comprised a minimum of 3 million paired-end reads containing CDR3. TCRdb ran MiXCR on the 5' RACE reads and lists one entry per CDR3 protein. The top ten clones hold about 11% of a sample with about 1.6 million distinct CDR3 sequences, approximately 32% of them seen once. V shed 3 bases and J shed 3 bases, with 10 bases lying between them. CDR1 SGHRS and CDR2 YFSETQ come from the germline V gene. The length of the CDR3 is 14 residues. There were at least 5.5 micrograms of total RNA extracted from every sample. About this clonotype: Antigen unknown.

Findings and caveats of the study: Investigators viewed diversity estimates from one million T cells as underestimates, the study reported.

The source of this sequence is a woman aged 25 to 39 in good health. The sequencing input was blood. The chain couples TRBV5-1 to TRBJ2-1; D not resolved. CDR3 residues: CASSYGQVYNEQFF. CDR3 sequence (DNA): TGCGCCAGCAGCTATGGCCAGGTCTACAATGAGCAGTTCTTC.